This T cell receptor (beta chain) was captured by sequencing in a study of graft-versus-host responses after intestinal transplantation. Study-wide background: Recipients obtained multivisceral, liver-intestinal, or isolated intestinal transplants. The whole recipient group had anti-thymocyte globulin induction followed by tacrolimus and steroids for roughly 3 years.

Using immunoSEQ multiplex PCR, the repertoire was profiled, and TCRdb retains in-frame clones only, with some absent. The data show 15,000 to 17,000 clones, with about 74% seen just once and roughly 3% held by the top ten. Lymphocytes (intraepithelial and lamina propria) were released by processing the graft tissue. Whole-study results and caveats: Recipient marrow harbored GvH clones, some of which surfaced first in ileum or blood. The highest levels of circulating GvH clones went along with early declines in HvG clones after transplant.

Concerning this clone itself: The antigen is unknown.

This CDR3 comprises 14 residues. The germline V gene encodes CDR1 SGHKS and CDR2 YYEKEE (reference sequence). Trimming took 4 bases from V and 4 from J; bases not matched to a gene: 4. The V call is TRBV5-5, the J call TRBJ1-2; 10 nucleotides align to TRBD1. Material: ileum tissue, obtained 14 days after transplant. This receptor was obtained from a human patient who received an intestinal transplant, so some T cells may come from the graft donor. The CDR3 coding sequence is TGTGCCAGCAGCCGGACAGGGGGGATCTATGGCTACACCTTC. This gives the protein CASSRTGGIYGYTF.